A selection of T cell receptor beta chains follows, all from one sample in a study of CD8 T cells in ankylosing spondylitis. TCRdb re-analysed the 5' RACE reads in MiXCR, keeping a single row per CDR3 protein. The sample lists over 75,000 distinct CDR3 sequences, about 8.1% occurring once. The source material was blood, either unsorted or a sorted T cell fraction (not recorded which). These receptors were collected from a male donor with ankylosing spondylitis or in good health (not recorded which). The CDR3 runs from the conserved cysteine through the conserved F or W. The D gene is left open where the match is weak. Rows give clone size only sometimes, using once, few, many, or a class for an expanded clone.

CDR3 protein,CDR3 DNA,J gene,D gene,V gene,clone size
CATSGASSYNEQFF,TGTGCCACCAGTGGTGCGAGCTCCTACAATGAGCAGTTCTTC,TRBJ2-1,.,TRBV24-1,many
CASSLVGALDTQYF,TGTGCCAGCAGCTTAGTGGGGGCCCTGGATACGCAGTATTTT,TRBJ2-3,.,TRBV7-2,many
CASSYRGTSGNTIYF,TGTGCCAGCAGTTACCGGGGAACCTCTGGAAACACCATATATTTT,TRBJ1-3,.,TRBV12-3/TRBV12-4,many
CASSYMANTEAFF,TGTGCCAGCAGTTACATGGCTAACACTGAAGCTTTCTTT,TRBJ1-1,.,TRBV6-5,.
CASSLSLSGYEQYF,TGTGCCAGCAGTTTATCGCTTTCTGGTTACGAGCAGTACTTC,TRBJ2-7,.,TRBV27,many
CASSLRFGDRRNEQFF,TGTGCCAGCAGTTTGAGGTTTGGGGACAGGAGAAATGAGCAGTTCTTC,TRBJ2-1,TRBD1,TRBV28,many
CASSARGRVSVYEQYF,TGTGCCAGCAGTGCTCGGGGCAGGGTCTCGGTATACGAGCAGTACTTC,TRBJ2-7,.,TRBV12-3/TRBV12-4,many
CASSLGGGTNSPLHF,TGTGCCAGCAGTTTGGGAGGGGGGACGAATTCACCCCTCCACTTT,TRBJ1-6,.,TRBV12-3/TRBV12-4,many
CASSLRTSGGAVGEQYF,TGTGCCAGCAGCTTACGGACTAGCGGGGGGGCAGTGGGCGAGCAGTACTTC,TRBJ2-7,TRBD2,TRBV7-3,many
CATSDFASGLNNEQFF,TGTGCCACCAGTGATTTTGCTAGTGGGTTAAACAATGAGCAGTTCTTC,TRBJ2-1,.,TRBV24-1,medium-sized
CSAQKGGIEAFF,TGCAGTGCTCAAAAGGGGGGGATTGAAGCTTTCTTT,TRBJ1-1,.,TRBV20-1,many
CASSLMLAGEDTQYF,TGCGCCAGCAGCTTGATGTTGGCGGGGGAAGATACGCAGTATTTT,TRBJ2-3,TRBD2,TRBV5-1,many
CSARGWDRGLNEQFF,TGCAGTGCTAGGGGTTGGGACAGGGGTTTGAATGAGCAGTTCTTC,TRBJ2-1,TRBD1,TRBV20-1,many
CSASRTGEQYF,TGCAGTGCTAGTAGGACAGGCGAGCAGTACTTC,TRBJ2-7,TRBD1,TRBV20-1,many
CASSLWTVDSPLHF,TGTGCCAGCAGCTTATGGACAGTGGATTCACCCCTCCACTTT,TRBJ1-6,.,TRBV7-9,many
CASSLQGLEGPSYEQYF,TGTGCCAGTAGTCTGCAAGGTCTTGAGGGACCATCCTACGAGCAGTACTTC,TRBJ2-7,.,TRBV19,many
CASSSHGQGRSNTEAFF,TGTGCCAGCAGTTCCCATGGACAGGGCCGTAGTAACACTGAAGCTTTCTTT,TRBJ1-1,TRBD1,TRBV28,many
CASSLRLAGGRGDTQYF,TGTGCCAGCAGTTTACGACTAGCGGGGGGGCGGGGAGATACGCAGTATTTT,TRBJ2-3,TRBD2,TRBV12-3/TRBV12-4,many
CASSLSGYSNQPQHF,TGTGCCAGCAGTTTATCTGGGTATAGCAATCAGCCCCAGCATTTT,TRBJ1-5,.,TRBV28,many
CASSPSRGGVAIPSSYNEQFF,TGTGCCAGCAGTCCCTCCCGGGGAGGAGTGGCCATACCTAGCTCCTACAATGAGCAGTTCTTC,TRBJ2-1,.,TRBV6-2/TRBV6-3,many
CSTPVSGYTF,TGCAGTACTCCAGTGTCGGGCTACACCTTC,TRBJ1-2,.,TRBV20-1,many
CASSQEGRKNTEAFF,TGTGCCAGCAGCCAAGAAGGACGGAAGAACACTGAAGCTTTCTTT,TRBJ1-1,.,TRBV14,.
CSARALGGGSYNSPLHF,TGCAGTGCTAGAGCTTTGGGGGGCGGCTCCTATAATTCACCCCTCCACTTT,TRBJ1-6,.,TRBV20-1,many
CASSPTGSNGYTF,TGTGCCAGCAGTCCGACAGGAAGCAATGGCTACACCTTC,TRBJ1-2,.,TRBV6-6,many
CASSLAFRDRGRREQFF,TGTGCCAGCAGCTTAGCCTTCAGGGACAGGGGGCGTCGCGAGCAGTTCTTC,TRBJ2-1,TRBD1,TRBV7-2,.
CASSLVAGGRLVNTGELFF,TGTGCCAGCAGCTTGGTAGCGGGGGGTCGCTTGGTGAACACCGGGGAGCTGTTTTTT,TRBJ2-2,TRBD2,TRBV5-4,many
CASSARGTLGEQYF,TGTGCCAGCAGCGCCCGGGGGACCCTCGGCGAGCAGTACTTC,TRBJ2-7,.,TRBV9,many
CSASGLAGSTDTQYF,TGCAGTGCTAGTGGACTAGCGGGGAGCACAGATACGCAGTATTTT,TRBJ2-3,TRBD2,TRBV20-1,many
CASSGHRGSDEQFF,TGTGCCAGTAGTGGACACAGGGGTTCAGATGAGCAGTTCTTC,TRBJ2-1,TRBD1,TRBV19,.
CSASYRGLSNQPQHF,TGCAGTGCTAGTTACAGGGGGCTAAGCAATCAGCCCCAGCATTTT,TRBJ1-5,TRBD1,TRBV20-1,many
CASSLTKGETQYF,TGTGCCAGCTCCCTAACGAAAGGGGAGACCCAGTACTTC,TRBJ2-5,.,TRBV18,many
CASSLGVTPRLADTQYF,TGCGCCAGCAGCTTGGGGGTGACGCCGAGGTTGGCAGATACGCAGTATTTT,TRBJ2-3,.,TRBV5-1,.
CASSGEGACEQYF,TGTGCCAGCAGTGGTGAAGGAGCCTGCGAGCAGTACTTC,TRBJ2-7,.,TRBV2,many
CASTDSGGPSTDTQYF,TGTGCCAGCACCGATAGCGGGGGCCCTAGCACAGATACGCAGTATTTT,TRBJ2-3,TRBD2,TRBV12-3/TRBV12-4,few
CASSYGSRDRGSGYTF,TGTGCCAGCAGTTACGGTTCTAGGGACAGGGGGAGCGGCTACACCTTC,TRBJ1-2,TRBD1,TRBV6-5,few
CASSPGLAGVTGELFF,TGTGCCAGCAGCCCTGGACTAGCGGGGGTCACCGGGGAGCTGTTTTTT,TRBJ2-2,TRBD2,TRBV13,many
CSAQTGSYNSPLHF,TGCAGCGCCCAGACGGGGTCATATAATTCACCCCTCCACTTT,TRBJ1-6,.,TRBV29-1,many